This passage covers 24 T cell receptor beta chains from one sample sequenced in a study of cytomegalovirus exposure and HLA in healthy donors. Generated by immunoSEQ multiplex PCR, the TCRdb table keeps only in-frame clones and is missing some. Altogether under 140,000 clones are present, roughly 87% being singletons, with the ten largest covering about 2%. The sequencing sample was made of PBMCs. All receptors come from a woman aged 18-29 years in good health and CMV-seronegative.

CDR3 in amino acids: CASSLGQLAFF. The CDR3 DNA reads as TGTGCCAGCAGTCTCGGACAGTTGGCTTTCTTT. The chain has TRBV6-1 and TRBJ1-1, with D perhaps matching TRBD1 (6 bases). CDR1 is MNHNS, CDR2 SASEGT, per germline. CDR3 length equals 11 residues. The germline V and J ends were trimmed by 5 bases and 11 bases, with 12 bases remaining between them.

The rearrangement joins TRBV30 to TRBJ2-3; TRBD2 matches 11 bases. This CDR3 spans 16 amino acids. Germline values: CDR1 GTSNPN, CDR2 SVGIG (reference sequence). V shed 1 base, J shed 1 base, and the junction held 4 bases outside the gene matches. The CDR3 spells CAWSDPGLAGTDTQYF. The DNA for the CDR3 is TGTGCCTGGAGTGACCCGGGACTAGCGGGCACAGATACGCAGTATTTT.

The count of this clone is one. The gene calls are TRBV6-5 and TRBJ1-6, with 8 bases identical to TRBD1. Germline trimming cut 4 bases from V and 9 bases from J; bases unmatched to any gene: 5. Looked up from germline, CDR1 is MNHEY and CDR2 is SVGAGI. This CDR3 comprises 14 residues. The CDR3 here is CASSSGQGGSPLHF. The CDR3, as DNA: TGTGCCAGCAGTTCCGGACAGGGTGGTTCACCCCTCCACTTT.

The chain combines TRBV28 with TRBJ2-3; 7 bases fit TRBD1. CDR1 MDHEN and CDR2 SYDVKM come from the germline V gene. The junction had 3 bases not matched to a gene; V was cut back by 9 bases and J by 0 bases. This CDR3 contains 13 residues. This chain's CDR3 is CASETGSTDTQYF. As DNA, the CDR3 is TGTGCCAGTGAGACAGGGAGCACAGATACGCAGTATTTT.

This chain links TRBV25-1 with TRBJ1-1; D possibly corresponds to TRBD1 (6 bases). Germline V gene data show CDR1 as MGHDK and CDR2 as SYGVNS. Trimming stripped 2 bases from V and 2 bases from J, with 12 bases between. This CDR3 is built from 15 residues. CDR3 in DNA: TGTGCCAGCAGTGAAAGCGCCAGGGGCAACACTGAAGCTTTCTTT. Amino acid sequence: CASSESARGNTEAFF. The whole variable domain, filled in from reference TRBV25-1 and TRBJ1-1, reads EADIYQTPRYLVIGTGKKITLECSQTMGHDKMYWYQQDPGMELHLIHYSYGVNSTEKGDLSSESTVSRIRTEHFPLTLESARPSHTSQYLCASSESARGNTEAFFGQGTRLTVV.

This clone was counted a few times. A read error may produce the germline difference seen at one junction end. The chain employs TRBV2 and TRBJ1-2; 8 bases are a match to TRBD1. The CDR3 length is 12 residues. Per germline, CDR1 SNHLY and CDR2 FYNNEI. The CDR3 loop is CASREDRGGYTF. The DNA for the CDR3 is TGTGCCAGCAGAGAAGACAGGGGAGGCTACACCTTC.

As for this clone: Germline is not matched at one junction end, which may reflect a read error. The chain links TRBV7-7 to TRBJ2-2; 9 bases are a match to TRBD1. From germline, CDR1 is SSHAT and CDR2 FNYEAQ (reference sequence). CDR3 length equals 14 residues. In nucleotides, the CDR3 is TGTGCTAGCAGCCCGAGGACAGGGGCCGGGGAGCTGTTTTTT. Translation: CASSPRTGAGELFF. Based on the CDR3 plus reference TRBV7-7 and TRBJ2-2, the full variable domain is GAGVSQSPRYKVTKRGQDVTLRCDPISSHATLYWYQQALGQGPEFLTYFNYEAQPDKSGLPSDRFSAERPEGSISTLTIQRTEQRDSAMYRCASSPRTGAGELFFGEGSRLTVL.

The rearrangement uses TRBV25-1 and TRBJ1-1, with 7 bases lining up with TRBD1. Germline CDR1 and CDR2: MGHDK and SYGVNS. The CDR3 contains 13 residues. V lost 6 bases and J lost 5; bases outside the gene matches: 6. The CDR3, as DNA: TGTGCCAGCAGGACAGGGACGAGGACTGAAGCTTTCTTT. Its translation: CASRTGTRTEAFF.

The rearrangement links TRBV9 to TRBJ1-4, with D possibly being TRBD1 (6 bases). The germline gives CDR1 SGDLS, CDR2 YYNGEE. Trimming pared 0 bases from V and 7 bases from J, leaving 10 bases between. The CDR3 has 14 amino acids. CDR3 amino acids: CASSVDLGAEKLFF. CDR3 DNA sequence: TGTGCCAGCAGCGTAGACTTGGGGGCTGAAAAACTGTTTTTT.

V usage is TRBV4-1 and J usage is TRBJ2-7, with a weak D call TRBD1 (6 bases). Germline V lookup: CDR1 MGHRA, CDR2 YSYEKL. Deletions cut 4 bases from V and 0 bases from J, with 16 bases between. This CDR3 has 16 amino acids. The CDR3 nucleotides read TGCGCCAGCAGCCGCCAATACAGGGACACCTCCTACGAGCAGTACTTC. This codes for CASSRQYRDTSYEQYF.

This clone was recorded once. CDR3 in amino acids: CASSKMVSDTNQPQHF. CDR3 nucleotides: TGTGCCAGCAGCAAAATGGTCTCGGACACCAATCAGCCCCAGCATTTT. The V and J genes are TRBV21-1 and TRBJ1-5; whether TRBD1, the table's D call, matches the DNA was not checked. TRBV21-1 is recorded as a pseudogene. The CDR3 is 16 residues long.

The gene calls are TRBV7-3 and TRBJ2-1, with 8 positions matching TRBD1. With V trimmed by 6 bases and J by 8 bases, 21 bases remained unmatched. This CDR3 comprises 18 residues. Germline V CDR1 and CDR2: SGHTA, FQGTGA. CDR3 amino acids: CASSASSRPDRARDEQFF. DNA for the CDR3: TGTGCCAGCAGTGCTAGTTCCCGCCCGGACAGGGCTCGGGATGAGCAGTTCTTC.

This chain links TRBV19 with TRBJ1-3; a possible D gene is TRBD1 (5 bases). The V gene's germline CDR1 is LNHDA and CDR2 SQIVND (reference sequence). Trimming left V 1 base short and J 0 bases short, with 7 bases between. The CDR3 is 15 residues long. The CDR3 is CASSIGQSSGNTIYF. CDR3 coding DNA: TGTGCCAGTAGTATAGGACAGAGCTCTGGAAACACCATATATTTT. The entire variable domain, with the rest obtained from reference TRBV19 and TRBJ1-3, is as follows: DGGITQSPKYLFRKEGQNVTLSCEQNLNHDAMYWYRQDPGQGLRLIYYSQIVNDFQKGDIAEGYSVSREKKESFPLTVTSAQKNPTAFYLCASSIGQSSGNTIYFGEGSWLTVV.

The chain uses TRBV4-1 and TRBJ2-3, with 7 nucleotides matching TRBD1. Germline V lookup: CDR1 MGHRA, CDR2 YSYEKL. The CDR3 totals 15 residues. With V trimmed by 5 bases and J by 6 bases, 11 bases remained unmatched. The CDR3 coding sequence is TGCGCCAGCAGCTACCGGCACAGGGGAGCGGATACGCAGTATTTT. Translating gives CASSYRHRGADTQYF.

This clone was detected only once. The chain links TRBV28 to TRBJ2-7; TRBD1 might be the D (5 bases). The CDR3 consists of 14 residues. Per the germline V gene, CDR1 is MDHEN and CDR2 is SYDVKM. The V gene lost 6 bases and the J gene lost 2 bases, with 14 bases spanning the gap. The CDR3 DNA reads as TGTGCCAGCAGCAAAACAGGAGCTCCCTACGAGCAGTACTTC. Amino acid sequence: CASSKTGAPYEQYF. The whole variable domain, filled in from reference TRBV28 and TRBJ2-7, reads DVKVTQSSRYLVKRTGEKVFLECVQDMDHENMFWYRQDPGLGLRLIYFSYDVKMKEKGDIPEGYSVSREKKERFSLILESASTNQTSMYLCASSKTGAPYEQYFGPGTRLTVT.

The V gene is TRBV7-2, the J gene TRBJ2-7; 7 nucleotides match TRBD1. The ends lost 5 bases at V and 1 base at J; junction bases unmatched: 5. The CDR3 covers 14 residues. Germline lookup yields CDR1 SGHTA and CDR2 FQGNSA. CDR3 bases: TGTGCCAGCAGCCCGGGACAGCTGTCCTACGAGCAGTACTTC. Translating it yields CASSPGQLSYEQYF.

The CDR3 nucleotides read TGCGCCAGCAGCGCTACTAGCGGGAGGAGGTTGGCAGATACGCAGTATTTT. This sequence encodes CASSATSGRRLADTQYF. The J gene is TRBJ2-3, the V gene TRBV5-1; 12 nucleotides line up with TRBD2. Germline loops: CDR1 SGHRS, CDR2 YFSETQ. Trimming removed 4 bases from V and 4 bases from J; junction bases left unmatched: 10. The CDR3 runs 17 residues.

The chain links TRBV4-2 to TRBJ1-6, with 7 positions matching TRBD1. Germline V CDR1 and CDR2: LGHNA, YNFKEQ. The CDR3 loop spans 15 amino acids. V was pared by 1 base and J by 6 bases, with 3 bases of the junction left unmatched. CDR3 loop: CASSQATGSNSPLHF. The CDR3 DNA reads TGTGCCAGCAGCCAAGCGACAGGGAGTAATTCACCCCTCCACTTT.

The rearrangement uses TRBV18 and TRBJ2-5, with D uncertain. Germline-derived CDR1 and CDR2 are KGHSH and LQKENI. The ends were cut back, 2 bases at V and 3 bases at J, with 10 bases in the middle. The CDR3 has 14 residues. The DNA for the CDR3 is TGTGCCAGCTCACCAAGTCTGGCGGAAGAGACCCAGTACTTC. Its translation: CASSPSLAEETQYF.

This chain connects TRBV28 to TRBJ1-1; tentatively, D is TRBD1 (6 bases). The V and J ends lost 10 bases and 4 bases respectively, with 16 bases between them. The CDR3 has 13 residues. Germline loops: CDR1 MDHEN, CDR2 SYDVKM. The CDR3 sequence: CAIAQGAGTEAFF. CDR3 in DNA: TGTGCCATTGCACAGGGTGCCGGCACTGAAGCTTTCTTT. The entire variable domain, with the rest obtained from reference TRBV28 and TRBJ1-1, is as follows: DVKVTQSSRYLVKRTGEKVFLECVQDMDHENMFWYRQDPGLGLRLIYFSYDVKMKEKGDIPEGYSVSREKKERFSLILESASTNQTSMYLCAIAQGAGTEAFFGQGTRLTVV.

The chain uses TRBV14 and TRBJ1-2; 7 positions match TRBD1. The CDR3 runs 18 residues. Germline V gives CDR1 SGHDN, CDR2 FVKESK. The junction had 13 bases not matched to a gene; V was cut back by 1 base and J by 2 bases. DNA for the CDR3: TGTGCCAGCAGCCAAGGGGATACAGGGGAAGAAAGGAACTATGGCTACACCTTC. Residues: CASSQGDTGEERNYGYTF.

V and J are TRBV30 and TRBJ2-3, with D possibly TRBD1 on 5 matching bases. CDR1 is GTSNPN, CDR2 SVGIG, per germline (reference sequence). The V and J ends lost 4 bases and 0 bases respectively, with 11 bases between them. The CDR3 sequence is 14 residues long. CDR3 sequence: CAWIGKGSTDTQYF. The CDR3 coding sequence is TGTGCCTGGATAGGAAAGGGGAGCACAGATACGCAGTATTTT.

V is TRBV27 and J is TRBJ2-7; D not certain. V was clipped by 2 bases and J by 0 bases, with 14 bases between them. Germline loops: CDR1 MNHEY, CDR2 SMNVEV (reference sequence). This CDR3 region has 16 residues. In DNA form, the CDR3 reads TGTGCCAGCAGTTTAGAACTGTCGAGGAGCTCCTACGAGCAGTACTTC. Its protein product is CASSLELSRSSYEQYF.

The V and J genes are TRBV30 and TRBJ2-5; 7 bases are shared with TRBD2. The CDR3 has 14 residues. Germline V gene sequence: CDR1 GTSNPN, CDR2 SVGIG (reference sequence). V shed 0 bases and J 1 base; nucleotides not matched to a gene: 2. In DNA, the CDR3 is TGTGCCTGGAGTGTAGGACTAGTCCAAGAGACCCAGTACTTC. Residues: CAWSVGLVQETQYF.